One sample yielded the 20 T cell receptor beta chains listed below, sequenced in a study of OX40 agonist ivuxolimab in advanced cancers. Here immunoSEQ multiplex PCR was the method, and the copy in TCRdb shows in-frame clones only, minus some. The sample lists over 45,000 clones; about four fifths were seen once. Sequencing was performed on CD4+ or CD8+ T cells sorted from blood, taken in a trial of the OX40 agonist ivuxolimab. The receptors here all came from an adult with an advanced solid tumor such as melanoma, head and neck, liver or kidney cancer.

The V and J genes are TRBV5-1 and TRBJ2-1, with 8 bases lining up with TRBD2. The V and J ends lost 1 base and 5 bases, in that order; junction bases with no gene match: 8. The V gene's germline CDR1 is SGHRS and CDR2 YFSETQ. The CDR3 is 16 amino acids. The CDR3 coding sequence is TGCGCCAGCAGCTTGACTGTCGCGGGGGGCCACAATGAGCAGTTCTTC. Residues: CASSLTVAGGHNEQFF.

On this clone: This sample also contains other DNA sequences that code for the same CDR3. The V and J genes are TRBV19 and TRBJ1-1; unclear D gene. V was cut by 1 base and J by 1 base, with 4 bases left in between. The length of the CDR3 is 13 residues. CDR1 is LNHDA, CDR2 SQIVND, per germline (reference sequence). For the CDR3, the DNA is TGTGCCAGTAGTATAGGACCGAACACTGAAGCTTTCTTT. Translation: CASSIGPNTEAFF.

This clone showed up just a few times. The chain carries TRBV5-4 and TRBJ1-1; no definite D call. CDR1 is SGHNT, CDR2 YYREEE, per germline (reference sequence). Trimming removed 0 bases from V and 3 bases from J, with 3 bases in between. CDR3 length: 12 residues. The CDR3 DNA is TGTGCCAGCAGCTTGGGGTACACTGAAGCTTTCTTT. The encoded protein is CASSLGYTEAFF. The whole variable domain, filled in from reference TRBV5-4 and TRBJ1-1, reads ETGVTQSPTHLIKTRGQQVTLRCSSQSGHNTVSWYQQALGQGPQFIFQYYREEENGRGNFPPRFSGLQFPNYSSELNVNALELDDSALYLCASSLGYTEAFFGQGTRLTVV.

This clone was picked up a small number of times. This chain uses TRBV28 with TRBJ1-6; unclear D gene. CDR1 is MDHEN and CDR2 is SYDVKM in the germline V gene. Trimming shortened V by 7 bases and J by 10 bases, and 17 bases separated the two germline ends. The CDR3 has 14 residues. The chain's CDR3 is CASTPPGLRSPLHF. Here the CDR3 DNA reads TGTGCCAGCACCCCCCCAGGCTTAAGATCACCCCTCCACTTT. Together with reference TRBV28 and TRBJ1-6, the CDR3 gives the full variable domain: DVKVTQSSRYLVKRTGEKVFLECVQDMDHENMFWYRQDPGLGLRLIYFSYDVKMKEKGDIPEGYSVSREKKERFSLILESASTNQTSMYLCASTPPGLRSPLHFGNGTRLTVT.

The V call is TRBV7-3, the J call TRBJ2-2; D might be TRBD1 or TRBD2, each matching 5 bases. This CDR3 spans 14 amino acids. CDR1 and CDR2 from the germline V gene are SGHTA and FQGTGA. V lost 4 bases to trimming and J lost 3 bases, with 9 bases between them. The CDR3 here is CASSWGPYTGELFF. As DNA, the CDR3 is TGTGCCAGCAGCTGGGGACCTTACACCGGGGAGCTGTTTTTT.

This rearrangement joins TRBV2 to TRBJ2-1, with D perhaps TRBD2 (5 bases). Germline CDR1 and CDR2: SNHLY and FYNNEI. Trimming removed 7 bases from V and 0 bases from J, with 16 bases in between. The CDR3 extends over 16 amino acids. CDR3 DNA sequence: TGTGCCAGCACCGCGGGCGGGCCTAACTCCTACAATGAGCAGTTCTTC. Amino acids: CASTAGGPNSYNEQFF.

This clone was seen only a few times. The gene calls are TRBV4-1 and TRBJ2-3; 8 nucleotides agree with TRBD1. Germline-derived CDR1 and CDR2 are MGHRA and YSYEKL. This CDR3 is built from 16 residues. Trimming removed 5 bases from V and 2 bases from J; junction bases left unmatched: 9. In DNA form, the CDR3 reads TGCGCCAGCAGCTCCCGGACAGGGCGGTACACAGATACGCAGTATTTT. It encodes CASSSRTGRYTDTQYF.

This chain connects TRBV5-4 to TRBJ2-5; D is tentatively TRBD1 or TRBD2 (5 bases each). Germline V lookup: CDR1 SGHNT, CDR2 YYREEE (reference sequence). The V end was cut by 3 bases, the J end by 2 bases, with 17 bases between. This CDR3 contains 16 residues. The CDR3 here is CASSSGRGGSQETQYF. The CDR3 DNA reads TGTGCCAGCAGCTCGGGACGGGGTGGGTCTCAAGAGACCCAGTACTTC.

In this sample, this clone turned up a few times. This rearrangement joins TRBV10-1 to TRBJ2-7; 8 bases match TRBD1. Looked up from germline, CDR1 is WNHNN and CDR2 is SYGVQD (reference sequence). The CDR3 has 15 residues. Trimming at V came to 3 bases and at J to 5 bases, leaving 9 bases not matched to a gene. CDR3 protein: CASSDLTGEVDEQYF. The DNA of the CDR3 is TGCGCCAGCAGTGACCTGACAGGGGAGGTCGACGAGCAGTACTTC.

This clone has just one count. The chain uses TRBV21-1 and TRBJ1-2; the DNA was not compared with TRBD1, the D call given in the table. TRBV21-1 is reported as a pseudogene. The CDR3 extends over 16 amino acids. The CDR3, as DNA: TGTGCCAGCAGCCAAAGGGGGCAGGGGAAGGATAATGGCTACACCTTC. Translation: CASSQRGQGKDNGYTF.

This clone was counted between two and nine times. This chain joins TRBV5-6 and TRBJ2-7; 7 bases agree with TRBD2. The trim removed 3 bases at V and 3 bases at J, leaving 9 bases unmatched. Per germline, CDR1 SGHDT and CDR2 YYEEEE. The length of the CDR3 is 15 residues. The CDR3 coding sequence is TGTGCCAGCAGCTGGACCCGGGGGGACCGCTACGAGCAGTACTTC. It yields the protein CASSWTRGDRYEQYF. The full variable domain, with the rest looked up from reference TRBV5-6 and TRBJ2-7, is DAGVTQSPTHLIKTRGQQVTLRCSPKSGHDTVSWYQQALGQGPQFIFQYYEEEERQRGNFPDRFSGHQFPNYSSELNVNALLLGDSALYLCASSWTRGDRYEQYFGPGTRLTVT.

The chain carries TRBV5-4 and TRBJ2-7, with 13 bases that match TRBD2. Germline values: CDR1 SGHNT, CDR2 YYREEE (reference sequence). The trim removed 0 bases at V and 0 bases at J, leaving 3 bases unmatched. The CDR3 has 17 amino acids. CDR3 in amino acids: CASSLAGLAGFSYEQYF. As DNA, the CDR3 is TGTGCCAGCAGCTTGGCGGGACTAGCGGGATTCTCCTACGAGCAGTACTTC. Variable domain in full (rest from reference TRBV5-4 and TRBJ2-7): ETGVTQSPTHLIKTRGQQVTLRCSSQSGHNTVSWYQQALGQGPQFIFQYYREEENGRGNFPPRFSGLQFPNYSSELNVNALELDDSALYLCASSLAGLAGFSYEQYFGPGTRLTVT.

The gene calls are TRBV10-2 and TRBJ1-2; 7 bases map to TRBD1. Trimming cost V 11 bases and J 2 bases; bases outside gene matches: 5. CDR3 length: 12 amino acids. CDR1 is WSHSY, CDR2 SAAADI, per germline. The CDR3 here is CAVQGTNYGYTF. The CDR3 DNA is TGCGCCGTACAGGGGACGAACTATGGCTACACCTTC.

The chain couples TRBV2 to TRBJ2-5; D not certain. V was trimmed by 6 bases and J by 5 bases, leaving 10 bases between them. The CDR3 extends over 12 amino acids. Germline V gene lookup returns CDR1 SNHLY and CDR2 FYNNEI. Here the CDR3 DNA reads TGTGCCAGCAGCCGTTATGGGGAGACCCAGTACTTC. Protein product: CASSRYGETQYF.

V gene TRBV28 combines with J gene TRBJ2-5; TRBD2 is a possible D gene (5 bases). This CDR3 comprises 12 residues. From germline, CDR1 is MDHEN and CDR2 SYDVKM. Trimming removed 6 bases from V and 2 bases from J, with 7 bases in between. The DNA of the CDR3 is TGTGCCAGCAGCCGGGGTCAAGAGACCCAGTACTTC. Translation gives CASSRGQETQYF. Supplemented by reference TRBV28 and TRBJ2-5, the full variable domain reads DVKVTQSSRYLVKRTGEKVFLECVQDMDHENMFWYRQDPGLGLRLIYFSYDVKMKEKGDIPEGYSVSREKKERFSLILESASTNQTSMYLCASSRGQETQYFGPGTRLLVL.

The DNA for the CDR3 is TGTGCCAGCAGCTTAGTGGTTGCTCATGGCTACACCTTC. Translation: CASSLVVAHGYTF. The chain uses TRBV7-8 and TRBJ1-2; D call uncertain. Looked up from germline, CDR1 is SGHVS and CDR2 is FQNEAQ. The CDR3 consists of 13 residues. Deletions cut 1 base from V and 6 bases from J, with 9 bases between.

This rearrangement joins TRBV28 to TRBJ2-5, with 7 bases lining up with TRBD1. The CDR3 totals 14 residues. Germline V gene lookup returns CDR1 MDHEN and CDR2 SYDVKM. The junction had 10 bases not matched to a gene; V was cut back by 5 bases and J by 7 bases. The CDR3 nucleotides read TGTGCCAGCAGTCTCGGACACAGGGGTGGGACCCAGTACTTC. It translates to CASSLGHRGGTQYF.

The rearrangement uses TRBV6-5 and TRBJ2-7; D possibly corresponds to TRBD2 (6 bases). The ends were cut back, 0 bases at V and 7 bases at J, with 13 bases in the middle. The CDR3 is 14 amino acids. Germline CDR1 and CDR2: MNHEY and SVGAGI. DNA of the CDR3: TGTGCCAGCAGTTACTCGGCGGGACCTGGGGAGCAGTACTTC. As protein: CASSYSAGPGEQYF.

The rearrangement links TRBV20-1 to TRBJ1-1; D is unresolved. The CDR3 is 10 residues long. V lost 1 base, J lost 8 bases, and 5 bases lay in between. Looked up from germline, CDR1 is DFQATT and CDR2 is SNEGSKA (reference sequence). The CDR3, as DNA: TGCAGTGCTAGAGGGTCCGAAGCTTTCTTT. Encoded protein: CSARGSEAFF.

The rearrangement uses TRBV2 and TRBJ2-7, with D tentatively TRBD1 or TRBD2 (5 bases each). In germline, CDR1 is SNHLY, CDR2 FYNNEI. Trimming removed 6 bases at V and 2 bases at J, with 35 bases between. The CDR3 contains 21 residues. CDR3 in amino acids: CASSGETDTRGSRILPYEQYF. DNA for the CDR3: TGTGCCAGCAGCGGAGAGACGGACACGAGGGGCAGCCGAATCCTCCCCTACGAGCAGTACTTC.